The T cell receptor (beta chain) described here comes from a study of CD8+ T cells in alopecia areata. On the study more broadly: Patients received oral tofacitinib, 5 to 10 mg twice daily, for moderate-to-severe alopecia areata. The share of scalp area affected provided the severity score for treated patients. Points from the study as a whole: Under tofacitinib, numerous expanded lesional clonotypes remained detectable in scalp and blood.

Comments on this clone: Antigen specificity is unknown.

Treatment of the sample: oral pan-JAK inhibitor, 5-10 mg twice daily. Both peripheral blood and punch biopsies of lesional scalp skin were obtained from patients who had alopecia areata. Following extraction, RNA underwent reverse transcription to cDNA, which served as the sequencing template. The repertoire was sequenced with immunoSEQ multiplex PCR; TCRdb's copy has only in-frame clones and lacks some. Among about 110,000 clones listed, around 83% were seen once. The TCR originated in a human donor with alopecia areata. Material: CD8+ T cells sorted from blood, obtained at week 24, from a patient treated with tofacitinib.

CDR3 sequence reads: CASSIVLAGAPPRTDTQYF. In DNA form, the CDR3 reads TGTGCCAGTAGTATAGTACTAGCGGGGGCCCCTCCCCGCACAGATACGCAGTATTTT. The chain employs TRBV19 and TRBJ2-3; TRBD2 matches at 11 bases. Trimming at V came to 1 base and at J to 1 base, leaving 10 bases not matched to a gene. The CDR3 loop spans 19 amino acids. CDR1 and CDR2 (germline): LNHDA, SQIVND (reference sequence).